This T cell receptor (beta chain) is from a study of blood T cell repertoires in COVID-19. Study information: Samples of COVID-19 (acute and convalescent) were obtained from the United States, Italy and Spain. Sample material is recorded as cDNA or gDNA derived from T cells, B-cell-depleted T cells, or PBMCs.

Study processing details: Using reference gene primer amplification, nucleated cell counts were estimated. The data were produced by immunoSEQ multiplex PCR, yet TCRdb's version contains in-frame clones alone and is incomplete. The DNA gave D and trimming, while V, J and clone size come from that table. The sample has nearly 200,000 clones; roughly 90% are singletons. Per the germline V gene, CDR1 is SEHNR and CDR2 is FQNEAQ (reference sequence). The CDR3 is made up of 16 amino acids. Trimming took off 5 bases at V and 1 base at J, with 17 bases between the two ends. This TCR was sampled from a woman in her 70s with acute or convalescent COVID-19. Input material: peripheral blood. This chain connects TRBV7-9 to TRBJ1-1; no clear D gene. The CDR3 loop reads CASSPESAGKNTEAFF. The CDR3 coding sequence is TGTGCCAGCAGCCCCGAGAGTGCGGGGAAGAACACTGAAGCTTTCTTT. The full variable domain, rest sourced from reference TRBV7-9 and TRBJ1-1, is DTGVSQNPRHKITKRGQNVTFRCDPISEHNRLYWYRQTLGQGPEFLTYFQNEAQLEKSRLLSDRFSAERPKGSFSTLEIQRTEQGDSAMYLCASSPESAGKNTEAFFGQGTRLTVV.